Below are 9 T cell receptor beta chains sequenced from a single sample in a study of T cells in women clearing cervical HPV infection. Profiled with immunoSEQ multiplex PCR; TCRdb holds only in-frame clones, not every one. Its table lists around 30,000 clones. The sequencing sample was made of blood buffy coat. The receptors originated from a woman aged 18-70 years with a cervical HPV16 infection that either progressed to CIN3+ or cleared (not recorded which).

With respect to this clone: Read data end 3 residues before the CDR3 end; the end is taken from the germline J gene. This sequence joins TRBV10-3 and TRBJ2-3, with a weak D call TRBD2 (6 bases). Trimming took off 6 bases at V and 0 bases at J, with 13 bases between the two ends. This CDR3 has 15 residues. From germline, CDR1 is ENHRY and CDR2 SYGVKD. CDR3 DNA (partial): TGTGCCATCAGGTATGGCGGGGCCAGCACAGATACG. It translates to CAIRYGGASTDT. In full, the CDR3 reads CAIRYGGASTDTQYF.

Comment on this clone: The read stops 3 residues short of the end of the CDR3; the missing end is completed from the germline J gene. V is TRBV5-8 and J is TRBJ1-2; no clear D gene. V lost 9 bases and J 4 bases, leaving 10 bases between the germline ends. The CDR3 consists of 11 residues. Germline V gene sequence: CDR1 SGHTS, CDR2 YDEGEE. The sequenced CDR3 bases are TGTGCCACCAACAGTGGCTATGGC. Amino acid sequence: CATNSGYG. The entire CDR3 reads CATNSGYGYTF.

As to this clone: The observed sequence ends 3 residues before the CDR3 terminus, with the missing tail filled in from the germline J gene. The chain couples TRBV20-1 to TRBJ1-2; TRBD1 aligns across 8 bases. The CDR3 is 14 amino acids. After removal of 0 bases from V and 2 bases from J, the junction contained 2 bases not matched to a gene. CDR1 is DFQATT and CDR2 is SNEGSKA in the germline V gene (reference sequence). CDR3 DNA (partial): TGCAGTGCTAGAGATAGGACAGGGAACTATGGC. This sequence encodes CSARDRTGNYG. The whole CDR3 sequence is CSARDRTGNYGYTF.

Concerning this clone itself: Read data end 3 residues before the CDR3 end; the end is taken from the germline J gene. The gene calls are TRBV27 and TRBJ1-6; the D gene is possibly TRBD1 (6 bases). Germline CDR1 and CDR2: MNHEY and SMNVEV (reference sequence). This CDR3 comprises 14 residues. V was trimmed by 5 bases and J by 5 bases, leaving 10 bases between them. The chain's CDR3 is CASSRDIDNSPLHF. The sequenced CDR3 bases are TGTGCCAGCAGTCGGGACATCGATAATTCACCC.

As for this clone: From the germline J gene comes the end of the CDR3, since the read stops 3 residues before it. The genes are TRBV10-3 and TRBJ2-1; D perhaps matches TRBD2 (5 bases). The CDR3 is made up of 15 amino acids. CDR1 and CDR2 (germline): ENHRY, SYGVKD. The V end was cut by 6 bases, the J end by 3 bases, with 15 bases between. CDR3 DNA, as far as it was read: TGTGCCATCAGCACCCCTAGCATTCACTACAATGAG. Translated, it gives CAISTPSIHYNE. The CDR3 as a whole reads CAISTPSIHYNEQFF.

The part of the CDR3 DNA that was read is TGTGCCAGCCTACCTAGGAGCTCCTACGAG. Translation: CASLPRSSYE. The full CDR3 protein is CASLPRSSYEQYF. V is TRBV2 and J is TRBJ2-7; D not certain. The sequenced fragment ends 3 residues before the CDR3 boundary, so the rest is inferred from the germline J gene. Germline V gene sequence: CDR1 SNHLY, CDR2 FYNNEI. This CDR3 is built from 13 residues. Trimming shortened V by 8 bases and J by 0 bases, and 11 bases separated the two germline ends.

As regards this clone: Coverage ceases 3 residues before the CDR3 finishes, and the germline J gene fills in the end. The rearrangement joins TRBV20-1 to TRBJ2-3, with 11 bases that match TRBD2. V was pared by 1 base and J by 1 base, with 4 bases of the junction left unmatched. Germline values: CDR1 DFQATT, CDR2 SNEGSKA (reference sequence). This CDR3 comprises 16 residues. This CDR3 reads CSARGGSGGGTDTQYF. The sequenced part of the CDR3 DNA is TGCAGTGCTAGAGGGGGTAGCGGGGGGGGCACAGATACG.

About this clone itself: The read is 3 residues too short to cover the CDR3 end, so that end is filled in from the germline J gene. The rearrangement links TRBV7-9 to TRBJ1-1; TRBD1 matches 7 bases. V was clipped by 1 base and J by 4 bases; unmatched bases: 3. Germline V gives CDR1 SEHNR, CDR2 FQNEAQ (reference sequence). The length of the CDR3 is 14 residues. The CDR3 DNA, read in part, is TGTGCCAGCAGCTTAGGAGACAGGGTCACTGAA. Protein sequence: CASSLGDRVTE. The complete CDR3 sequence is CASSLGDRVTEAFF.

The CDR3: CASSMTGNGQYF. The CDR3 bases that were read are TGCGCCAGCAGCATGACAGGGAATGGT. The chain has TRBV5-1 and TRBJ2-4; 7 bases map to TRBD1. The read stops 3 residues short of the end of the CDR3; the missing end is completed from the germline J gene. CDR3 length: 12 residues. Germline V gene sequence: CDR1 SGHRS, CDR2 YFSETQ.